This is a list of T cell receptor beta chains from one sample in a study of blood T cell repertoires in COVID-19. Measured with immunoSEQ multiplex PCR; TCRdb has only the in-frame clones, and not every one. The data show under 100,000 clones, approximately 90% seen once. Sequenced material: peripheral blood. The receptors shown here come from a man aged 50 or older with acute or convalescent COVID-19. The conserved cysteine and the conserved F or W are not part of the CDR3 here.

length,V,CDR3
13,TRBV11-2,ASSLVGGDTGELF
12,TRBV6-5,ASITTRTGGGYT
13,TRBV5-1,ASSLGQGLKGELF
11,TRBV19,ASSIAAGSPLH
17,TRBV9,ASSVEPLREVAGANVLT
13,TRBV7-9,ASSLTQGSDQPQH
11,TRBV5-6,ASSLAVYNEQF
12,TRBV9,ASSDLGQTVEQY
12,TRBV7-2,ASSLDLSSGVEF
11,TRBV6-5,ASLSSLNYEQY
12,TRBV19,ASSPQGAIQPQH
16,TRBV11-2,ASSRQRGAGASYNEQF
15,TRBV25-1,ASSESGTGGMNTEAF
13,TRBV7-6,ASSPSGSGVYEQY
14,TRBV19,ASSIDQGPGSGTQY
13,TRBV14,ASSFMGTGNHEQY
13,TRBV6-5,ASKTLDKDRSPLH
17,TRBV6-1,ASSVYDGLAGGHTGELF
14,TRBV12-5,ASGSPWFGGSEKLF
12,TRBV7-9,ASSPGQTSHEAF
14,TRBV24-1,ATSDPGQGAVYGYT
13,TRBV7-9,ASSFGGGSGKTQY
13,TRBV7-9,ASSLGDPGGTEAF
10,TRBV2,ASTQGARGYT
13,TRBV4-3,ASSPLGTSGPGQF
13,TRBV25-1,ASSEAGSSYNEQF
16,TRBV19,ASSIFSKTSGSKETQY
13,TRBV19,ASSTSSGGYYEQY
10,TRBV24-1,ATSAGNGGYT
11,TRBV12-3/TRBV12-4,ASRSRTSGELF
16,TRBV10-3,AISLGLAGGGNTDTQY
17,TRBV6-1,ASSEAVLGWEGMAGELF
10,TRBV19,ASEGESNEQF
12,TRBV4-1,ASSQERQGNTIY
11,TRBV6-5,ATHEDRGYGYT
11,TRBV5-1,ASSEDTGNTIY
12,TRBV30,AYRVGAGDGEQF
10,TRBV15,ATSREQGEQY
14,TRBV7-9,ASSSQTGGTNEKLF
16,TRBV14,ASSQDPGLAGGADTQY
14,TRBV3-1/TRBV3-2,ASSQDGRGAWQTQY
13,TRBV7-2,ASSLYVGSGNTIY
12,TRBV5-1,ASSATSIGETQY